This TCR beta chain is drawn from a study of Tregs in tolerant kidney transplant recipients. Study-level findings and limits: This study did not directly address biological reproducibility. Findings come from small patient numbers and require larger validation.

Unstimulated regulatory T cells (CD4+CD25+CD127-), CD4+CD25- non-regulatory cells, CD4 and CD8 cells were FACS-sorted from thawed PBMCs. This CDR3 has 14 amino acids. Germline CDR1 is SQVTM and CDR2 is ANQGSEA. With 2 bases removed from V and 8 bases from J, the gap between germline ends came to 16 bases. This clone came up once. No antigen is known for it. Assay used: immunoSEQ multiplex PCR; TCRdb lists only in-frame clones, some missing. The sample holds roughly 250,000 clones, about four fifths seen once. What was sequenced was CD4+ T cells from blood. The J gene is TRBJ2-1, the V gene TRBV29-1, with D unresolved. The clonotype was recovered from a human donor in good health. Here the CDR3 reads CSVERAGSWDEQFF. The DNA of the CDR3 is TGCAGCGTTGAACGGGCAGGCTCATGGGATGAGCAGTTCTTC.